This entry lists 18 T cell receptor beta chains sequenced from one sample in a study of cytomegalovirus exposure and HLA in healthy donors. Amplification used 60 Vbeta primers and 13 Jbeta primers. Produced via immunoSEQ multiplex PCR; TCRdb's table is partial and in-frame only. The repertoire holds some 210,000 clones, with almost 80% as singletons. Sequences were obtained from PBMCs. Every receptor here comes from a male donor in good health and CMV-seronegative.

The chain uses TRBV7-8 and TRBJ2-2; TRBD2 agrees at 12 bases. V shed 5 bases, J shed 7 bases, and the junction held 17 bases outside the gene matches. From germline, CDR1 is SGHVS and CDR2 FQNEAQ. The CDR3 extends over 19 amino acids. The CDR3 loop is CASSLLGTSGSPWGGELFF. The CDR3 nucleotides read TGTGCCAGCAGCCTCCTCGGGACTAGCGGGTCCCCGTGGGGCGGGGAGCTGTTTTTT.

There are a few counts of this clone. The rearrangement joins TRBV11-3 to TRBJ2-2; TRBD2 might be the D (5 bases). This CDR3 is built from 15 residues. V was pared by 1 base and J by 4 bases, with 10 bases between. CDR1 and CDR2 from the germline V gene are SGHNT and YENEEA. CDR3 amino acids: CASSLAGGSTGELFF. The CDR3 nucleotides read TGTGCCAGCAGCTTAGCCGGAGGTAGCACCGGGGAGCTGTTTTTT.

The V gene is TRBV6-5, the J gene TRBJ2-1; the match to TRBD1 covers 7 bases. The CDR3 contains 14 residues. The germline V gene has CDR1 MNHEY and CDR2 SVGAGI. The trim removed 2 bases at V and 7 bases at J, leaving 5 bases unmatched. The CDR3 region has the DNA TGTGCCAGCAGTTACCAGGGACAGCAAAATGAGCAGTTCTTC. Amino acid sequence: CASSYQGQQNEQFF.

The gene calls are TRBV6-5 and TRBJ2-1; D not certain. CDR3 length: 11 residues. The germline CDR1 and CDR2 sequences are MNHEY and SVGAGI. V lost 7 bases, J lost 7 bases, and 8 bases lay in between. CDR3 nucleotide sequence: TGTGCCAGCATGAACAGAAATGAGCAGTTCTTC. This gives the protein CASMNRNEQFF.

The gene calls are TRBV21-1 and TRBJ2-1; no check of the table's D call, TRBD1, against the DNA was made. TRBV21-1 is termed a pseudogene. The CDR3 loop spans 16 amino acids. Here the CDR3 DNA reads TGTGCCAGCAGCACCAAATGGGGTGCTTGGGGTCCGACAGCCATCTTC. Protein: CASSTKWGAWGPTAIF.

This clone was detected a few times. As DNA, the CDR3 is TGTGCCAGCAGGGGGGACGGGGGCTACGAGCAGTACTTC. Protein sequence: CASRGDGGYEQYF. The rearrangement uses TRBV7-9 and TRBJ2-7; possibly TRBD2 for D (6 bases). This CDR3 comprises 13 residues. The V and J ends lost 6 bases and 3 bases respectively, with 12 bases between them. The germline CDR1 and CDR2 sequences are SEHNR and FQNEAQ (reference sequence).

The chain couples TRBV18 to TRBJ2-2; maybe TRBD1 (5 bases). The CDR3 consists of 16 residues. The germline CDR1 and CDR2 sequences are KGHSH and LQKENI. Between the trimmed V and J ends, which lost 2 bases and 4 bases, there was a span of 14 bases. The DNA of the CDR3 is TGTGCCAGCTCACCAAGCCAGGGTTTGGGCACCGGGGAGCTGTTTTTT. It encodes CASSPSQGLGTGELFF.

V and J are TRBV13 and TRBJ1-2, with 7 bases lining up with TRBD1. The trim removed 5 bases at V and 0 bases at J, leaving 12 bases unmatched. The germline V gene has CDR1 PRHDT and CDR2 FYEKMQ (reference sequence). CDR3 length: 17 residues. CDR3 loop: CASSHEPGQLANYGYTF. In DNA, the CDR3 is TGTGCCAGCAGCCATGAGCCGGGACAGTTAGCTAACTATGGCTACACCTTC.

The V gene is TRBV5-1, the J gene TRBJ2-5, with 10 bases aligning to TRBD2. Germline CDR1 SGHRS, CDR2 YFSETQ. This CDR3 has 17 residues. The J segment lost 4 bases and the V segment lost 0 bases, leaving 9 bases of the junction unmatched. The DNA of the CDR3 is TGCGCCAGCAGCTTGGAATCCCTAGCGGGAGTGGGAGAGACCCAGTACTTC. Protein: CASSLESLAGVGETQYF.

V is TRBV5-1 and J is TRBJ2-1; 10 positions agree with TRBD2. This CDR3 comprises 15 residues. Germline-derived CDR1 and CDR2 are SGHRS and YFSETQ. Losses at the gene ends were 5 bases for V and 3 bases for J; bases not matched to a gene: 5. The CDR3 spells CASSLAGGNYNEQFF. The CDR3 DNA reads as TGCGCCAGCAGTTTAGCGGGAGGCAACTACAATGAGCAGTTCTTC.

The chain has TRBV14 and TRBJ1-2; no definite D call. The CDR3 is 14 amino acids. Germline assignment: CDR1 SGHDN and CDR2 FVKESK. V was clipped by 4 bases and J by 4 bases, with 13 bases between them. The CDR3 spells CASSPPGAFYGYTF. CDR3 coding DNA: TGTGCCAGCAGCCCTCCAGGCGCCTTCTATGGCTACACCTTC.

The chain carries TRBV2 and TRBJ2-7; 7 nucleotides agree with TRBD2. J was trimmed by 0 bases and V by 7 bases; bases with no gene match: 3. The CDR3 totals 13 residues. Germline values: CDR1 SNHLY, CDR2 FYNNEI. CDR3 DNA: TGTGCCAGCATCCGGACTAGCTCCTACGAGCAGTACTTC. Its protein is CASIRTSSYEQYF.

The chain uses TRBV5-1 and TRBJ2-5; TRBD2 aligns across 8 bases. The DNA end favors TRBJ2-7, so the J call may be wrong. The CDR3 loop spans 16 amino acids. The V gene's germline CDR1 is SGHRS and CDR2 YFSETQ. This chain's CDR3 is CASSLQGGRSSYEQYF. CDR3 DNA: TGCGCCAGCAGCTTGCAAGGCGGGAGGAGCTCCTACGAGCAGTACTTC.

This clone was recorded once. The CDR3 here is CASSYSGRASYEQYF. The CDR3 nucleotides are TGTGCCAGCAGTTACAGTGGGAGGGCATCCTACGAGCAGTACTTC. The chain is built from TRBV6-6 and TRBJ2-7; 7 nucleotides agree with TRBD2. Trimming removed 2 bases from V and 1 base from J; junction bases left unmatched: 5. The CDR3 totals 15 residues. CDR1 and CDR2 (germline): MNHNY, SVGAGI (reference sequence).

V gene TRBV27 combines with J gene TRBJ1-1; 7 nucleotides align to TRBD1. Per germline, CDR1 MNHEY and CDR2 SMNVEV (reference sequence). The V and J ends lost 5 bases and 0 bases, in that order; junction bases with no gene match: 3. The length of the CDR3 is 14 residues. Here the CDR3 reads CASSLQGMNTEAFF. Written as DNA, the CDR3 is TGTGCCAGCAGTCTACAGGGGATGAACACTGAAGCTTTCTTT.

The J gene is TRBJ2-1, the V gene TRBV25-1, with 7 bases fitting TRBD2. J lost 8 bases, V lost 1 base, and 11 bases had no gene match. Looked up from germline, CDR1 is MGHDK and CDR2 is SYGVNS. CDR3 size: 16 residues. The chain's CDR3 is CASSELGGGPGDEQFF. CDR3 sequence (DNA): TGTGCCAGCAGTGAATTGGGGGGAGGGCCTGGGGATGAGCAGTTCTTC.

The chain employs TRBV27 and TRBJ2-7; 7 positions match TRBD2. This CDR3 region has 14 residues. Trimming cost V 3 bases and J 1 base; bases outside gene matches: 3. CDR1 and CDR2 from the germline V gene are MNHEY and SMNVEV (reference sequence). The CDR3 coding sequence is TGTGCCAGCAGTTTCCTCGGGGGGTCCTACGAGCAGTACTTC. This gives the protein CASSFLGGSYEQYF.

The CDR3 here is CASSFGGLDNEQFF. CDR3 in DNA: TGTGCCAGCAGTTTCGGTGGACTAGATAATGAGCAGTTCTTC. This chain uses TRBV27 with TRBJ2-1, with 7 bases that match TRBD2. With 3 bases clipped from V and 7 bases from J, the junction kept 6 bases outside the gene matches. Per the germline V gene, CDR1 is MNHEY and CDR2 is SMNVEV (reference sequence). The CDR3 has 14 amino acids.